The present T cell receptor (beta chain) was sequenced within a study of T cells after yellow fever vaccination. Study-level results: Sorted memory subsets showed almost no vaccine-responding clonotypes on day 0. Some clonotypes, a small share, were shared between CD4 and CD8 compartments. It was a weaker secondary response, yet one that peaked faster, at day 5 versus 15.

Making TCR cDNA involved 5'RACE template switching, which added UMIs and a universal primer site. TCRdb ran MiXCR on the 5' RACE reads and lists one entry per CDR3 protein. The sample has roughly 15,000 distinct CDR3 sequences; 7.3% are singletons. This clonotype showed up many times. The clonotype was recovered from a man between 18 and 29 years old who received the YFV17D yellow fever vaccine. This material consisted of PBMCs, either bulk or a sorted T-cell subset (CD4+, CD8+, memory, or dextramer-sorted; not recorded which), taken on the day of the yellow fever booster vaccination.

This CDR3 reads CASSKETDYKPQHF. The CDR3 DNA follows: TGTGCCAGCAGCAAAGAAACAGATTACAAGCCCCAGCATTTT. The rearrangement joins TRBV21-1 to TRBJ1-5. TRBV21-1 is labeled a pseudogene. CDR3 size: 14 residues.